These 4 T cell receptor beta chains came from one sample sequenced in a study of T cells in Graves' hyperthyroidism and ophthalmopathy. The investigators amplified TCR beta CDR3 regions from RNA transcripts. The study used the HTBI primer set for a first-round RT-PCR of the TCR CDR3. TCRdb re-derived calls from the multiplex PCR reads in MiXCR, one entry per CDR3 protein. The sample holds 300,000 to 450,000 distinct CDR3 sequences, 13% seen once. Input material: blood. The receptors were gathered from a young man with Graves' hyperthyroidism that later progressed to Graves' ophthalmopathy.

This clonotype was detected only a few times. The rearrangement joins TRBV5-1 to TRBJ2-3, with D possibly TRBD1 on 5 matching bases. Per the germline V gene, CDR1 is SGHRS and CDR2 is YFSETQ. This CDR3 has 15 residues. V lost 2 bases, J lost 1 base, and 11 bases lay in between. CDR3 sequence: CASSFEQARTDTQYF. As DNA, the CDR3 is TGCGCCAGCAGCTTCGAACAGGCGCGCACAGATACGCAGTATTTT. The complete variable domain, with remaining parts taken from reference TRBV5-1 and TRBJ2-3, reads KAGVTQTPRYLIKTRGQQVTLSCSPISGHRSVSWYQQTPGQGLQFLFEYFSETQRNKGNFPGRFSGRQFSNSRSEMNVSTLELGDSALYLCASSFEQARTDTQYFGPGTRLTVL.

This chain joins TRBV19 and TRBJ1-1; D unresolved. Germline V gene sequence: CDR1 LNHDA, CDR2 SQIVND (reference sequence). The CDR3 length is 14 residues. Trimming took off 3 bases at V and 0 bases at J, with 8 bases between the two ends. The CDR3 nucleotides read TGTGCCAGTAGTATTATGTTACTGAACACTGAAGCTTTCTTT. It translates to CASSIMLLNTEAFF.

This chain joins TRBV13 and TRBJ2-4, with D tentatively TRBD1 or TRBD2 (6 bases each). Trimming took 4 bases from V and 3 from J, leaving 16 bases between them. The V gene's germline CDR1 is PRHDT and CDR2 FYEKMQ (reference sequence). The CDR3 runs to 16 residues. The CDR3 DNA reads TGTGCCAGCAGCTGGGGGGCCGGCAGTAACAAAAACATTCAGTACTTC. Amino acids: CASSWGAGSNKNIQYF.

This clonotype occurred many times. The V gene is TRBV12-3 or TRBV12-4, the J gene TRBJ2-5, with 10 bases lining up with TRBD1. Germline trimming cut 5 bases from V and 4 bases from J; bases unmatched to any gene: 7. The CDR3 sequence is 15 residues long. Here the CDR3 DNA reads TGTGCCAGCAGTGACTGGGACAGGGGACGAGAGACCCAGTACTTC. Translating gives CASSDWDRGRETQYF.